This T cell receptor beta chain originates from a study of blood T cell repertoires in COVID-19. The repertoire was sequenced with immunoSEQ multiplex PCR; TCRdb's copy has only in-frame clones and lacks some. The sample lists 350,000 to 450,000 clones, about 90% occurring once. Individuals aged 18 to 89 years were recruited from approximately 22 US areas. The TCR originated in a woman aged 25 to 39 who had recovered from COVID-19. Sequenced: PBMCs or T cells enriched from blood (not recorded which).

CDR3 bases: TGTGCCAGCAGCTTAGTTGCTCAACCAGGGGAGCAGTACTTC. Its protein is CASSLVAQPGEQYF. The chain joins TRBV7-9 to TRBJ2-7, with D tentatively TRBD1 (5 bases). The ends were cut back, 1 base at V and 7 bases at J, with 14 bases in the middle. The CDR3 consists of 14 residues. The germline CDR1 and CDR2 sequences are SEHNR and FQNEAQ (reference sequence).